This record looks at one T cell receptor beta chain sequence and its context. Its antigen is not known. Germline V lookup: CDR1 SGHRS, CDR2 YFSETQ. V was trimmed by 4 bases and J by 6 bases, leaving 10 bases between them. The CDR3 has 12 amino acids. In the PCR, 60 Vbeta and 13 Jbeta primers were used. Clones were read by immunoSEQ multiplex PCR, and TCRdb kept only the in-frame ones, dropping some. The sample has about 140,000 clones, approximately 84% seen once. This sample was taken from a study of cytomegalovirus exposure and HLA in healthy donors. Study outcomes and limitations: Later, TCR association rates were found to vary by HLA locus, highest for DRB1 and lowest for HLA-C.

This sequence originates from a man younger than 40 in good health and CMV-seropositive. The sequenced material came from PBMCs. This sequence joins TRBV5-1 and TRBJ1-2, with D unclear. The CDR3 sequence is CASSPRDDGYTF. The DNA of the CDR3 is TGCGCCAGCAGCCCAAGAGATGATGGCTACACCTTC.